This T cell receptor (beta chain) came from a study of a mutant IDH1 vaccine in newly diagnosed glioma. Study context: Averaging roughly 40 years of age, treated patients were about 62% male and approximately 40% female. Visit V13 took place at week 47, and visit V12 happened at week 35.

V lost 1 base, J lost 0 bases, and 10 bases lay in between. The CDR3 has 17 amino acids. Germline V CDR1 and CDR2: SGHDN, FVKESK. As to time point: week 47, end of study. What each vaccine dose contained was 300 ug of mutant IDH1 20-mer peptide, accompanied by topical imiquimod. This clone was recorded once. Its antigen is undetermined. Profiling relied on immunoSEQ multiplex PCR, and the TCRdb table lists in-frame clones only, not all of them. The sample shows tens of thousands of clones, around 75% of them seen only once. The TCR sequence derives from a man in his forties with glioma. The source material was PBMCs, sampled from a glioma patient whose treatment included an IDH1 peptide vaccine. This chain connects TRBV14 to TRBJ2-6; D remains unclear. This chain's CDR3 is CASSQVVWNSGANVLTF. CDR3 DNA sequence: TGTGCCAGCAGCCAAGTAGTGTGGAACTCTGGGGCCAACGTCCTGACTTTC.